This T cell receptor (beta chain) stems from a study of blood T cells in healthy people across ages. The study's findings and limits: Both naive CD4+ cell counts and diversity were greater in long-lived donors than in aged donors.

Sample-barcoded 5' priming and a J-beta primer mix drove a second PCR of roughly 6 to 12 cycles. TCRdb called the 5' RACE reads again in MiXCR, with one record for every CDR3 protein. The data contain around 990,000 distinct CDR3 sequences, about two fifths of them singletons. This clonotype was seen a few times. Its antigen is undetermined. This CDR3 has 13 residues. In germline, CDR1 is ENHRY, CDR2 SYGVKD. V dropped 0 bases and J dropped 4 bases, with 7 bases sitting between them. The source is a young man in good health. The gene calls are TRBV10-3 and TRBJ2-7, with D unresolved. Sequencing input: blood. This CDR3 reads CAISESNGYEQYF. The CDR3 coding sequence is TGTGCCATCAGTGAGTCAAACGGATACGAGCAGTACTTC.